This T cell receptor (beta chain) is drawn from a study of blood T cell repertoires in COVID-19. The overall study: COVID-19 samples from acute and convalescent phases originated in the United States, Italy and Spain.

Participant-given clinical history determined each cohort assignment. The CDR3 is made up of 15 amino acids. V shed 0 bases and J 3 bases; nucleotides not matched to a gene: 5. The germline V gene has CDR1 LNHDA and CDR2 SQIVND (reference sequence). In the study's own analysis: Quantification of nucleated cells was approximated via reference gene primer amplification. Sequencing was performed with immunoSEQ multiplex PCR; in TCRdb, only in-frame clones are kept and a portion is missing. The V and J calls and the clone size are those of that table, but D and trimming were determined from the DNA. The data show approximately 140,000 clones, 84% seen once.

The specimen sequenced was PBMCs or T cells enriched from blood (not recorded which). This TCR derives from a man aged 45 to 65 in a cohort exposed to, infected with or recovered from COVID-19 (not recorded which). The V and J genes are TRBV19 and TRBJ2-7, with 7 bases lining up with TRBD2. CDR3 in DNA: TGTGCCAGTAGTATAGATTCAGGGAGGGGCTACGAGCAGTACTTC. This translates into CASSIDSGRGYEQYF.